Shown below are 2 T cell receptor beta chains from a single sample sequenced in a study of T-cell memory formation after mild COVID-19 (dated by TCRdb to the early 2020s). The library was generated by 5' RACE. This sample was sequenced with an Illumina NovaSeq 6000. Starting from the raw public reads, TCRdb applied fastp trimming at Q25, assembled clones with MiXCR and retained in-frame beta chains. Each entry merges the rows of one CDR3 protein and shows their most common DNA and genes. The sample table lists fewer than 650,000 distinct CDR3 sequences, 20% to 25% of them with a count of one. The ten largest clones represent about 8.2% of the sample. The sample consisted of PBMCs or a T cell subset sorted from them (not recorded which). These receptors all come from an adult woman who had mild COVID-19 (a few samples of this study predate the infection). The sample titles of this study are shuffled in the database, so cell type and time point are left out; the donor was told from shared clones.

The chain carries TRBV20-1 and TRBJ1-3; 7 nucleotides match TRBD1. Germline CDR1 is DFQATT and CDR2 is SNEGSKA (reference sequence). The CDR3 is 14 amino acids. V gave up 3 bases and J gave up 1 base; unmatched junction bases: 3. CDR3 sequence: CSASRQGSGNTIYF. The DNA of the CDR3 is TGCAGTGCTAGCCGACAGGGATCTGGAAACACCATATATTTT.

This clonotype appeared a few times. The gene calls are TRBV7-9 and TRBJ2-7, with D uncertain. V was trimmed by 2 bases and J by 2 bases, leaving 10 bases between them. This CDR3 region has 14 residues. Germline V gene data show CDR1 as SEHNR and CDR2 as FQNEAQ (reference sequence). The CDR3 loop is CASSLIGQTYEQYF. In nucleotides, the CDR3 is TGTGCCAGCAGCTTAATCGGCCAGACCTACGAGCAGTACTTC.